A selection of T cell receptor beta chains follows, all from one sample in a study of early T cells in non-severe SARS-CoV-2 infection. TCRdb independently ran MiXCR on the 5' RACE reads; one entry per CDR3 protein. The sample shows more than 65,000 distinct CDR3 sequences, approximately 12% of them seen only once. The sample was whole blood. The receptors here all came from an adult who was a healthcare worker with PCR-confirmed SARS-CoV-2 infection or an uninfected control (not recorded which). CDR3s include the opening cysteine and the closing phenylalanine or tryptophan. The order of the fields is D gene, J gene, clone size, V gene, CDR3 protein, CDR3 DNA. A D gene is named only where the DNA matches it firmly. Rows may omit the clone size; those that give it use once, few, many or a size class.

-,TRBJ2-1,many,TRBV5-1,CASSPPEGLSSYNEQFF,TGCGCCAGCAGCCCCCCTGAGGGGTTAAGCTCCTACAATGAGCAGTTCTTC
-,TRBJ1-1,many,TRBV29-1,CSVADGEAFF,TGCAGCGTTGCTGACGGTGAAGCTTTCTTT
-,TRBJ2-7,many,TRBV10-3,CAIVSSGLSYEQYF,TGTGCCATCGTTAGCAGCGGGCTCTCCTACGAGCAGTACTTC
-,TRBJ2-7,many,TRBV4-2,CASSQDPGGTYEQYF,TGTGCCAGCAGCCAGGACCCTGGCGGGACCTACGAGCAGTACTTC
TRBD1,TRBJ1-5,few,TRBV27,CASSLTDRASSPQHF,TGTGCCAGCAGTCTTACTGACAGGGCTTCATCGCCCCAGCATTTT
TRBD1,TRBJ1-4,-,TRBV28,CASIGTGNNEKLFF,TGTGCCAGCATTGGGACAGGGAATAATGAAAAACTGTTTTTT
-,TRBJ2-7,many,TRBV3-1,CASSSGGYEQYF,TGTGCCAGCAGCTCCGGAGGCTACGAGCAGTACTTC
-,TRBJ1-1,many,TRBV9,CASSGGFGTEAFF,TGTGCCAGCAGTGGGGGGTTCGGCACTGAAGCTTTCTTT
TRBD1,TRBJ2-1,many,TRBV20-1,CSARDPGRDRANNEQFF,TGCAGTGCTAGAGATCCGGGGCGGGACAGGGCTAACAATGAGCAGTTCTTC
TRBD1,TRBJ2-3,many,TRBV20-1,CSARQGLGTDTQYF,TGCAGTGCCAGACAGGGGTTGGGCACAGATACGCAGTATTTT
TRBD1,TRBJ1-6,many,TRBV27,CASSSRQGEAGNSPLHF,TGTGCCAGCAGTTCCCGACAGGGCGAAGCTGGCAATTCACCCCTCCACTTT
-,TRBJ2-7,few,TRBV6-2/TRBV6-3,CASSYGRSQQYF,TGTGCCAGCAGTTACGGGCGAAGCCAGCAGTACTTC
TRBD1,TRBJ2-7,-,TRBV3-1,CASSFSGTGVYEQYF,TGTGCCAGCAGCTTTTCCGGGACAGGGGTCTACGAGCAGTACTTC
-,TRBJ1-1,many,TRBV29-1,CSVASGEVEAFF,TGCAGCGTTGCATCAGGGGAGGTTGAAGCTTTCTTT
-,TRBJ1-4,many,TRBV9,CASSVGLREKLFF,TGTGCCAGCAGCGTAGGGCTTCGGGAAAAACTGTTTTTT
TRBD2,TRBJ2-1,few,TRBV7-9,CASSVGRTSDYNEQFF,TGTGCCAGCAGCGTGGGGAGGACTAGCGATTACAATGAGCAGTTCTTC
-,TRBJ2-1,many,TRBV11-2,CASSLWLGGEWFF,TGTGCCAGCAGCTTATGGTTGGGCGGTGAGTGGTTCTTC
TRBD1,TRBJ2-1,many,TRBV3-1,CASSQDIGSRDRGREDEQFF,TGTGCCAGCAGCCAAGATATCGGAAGTCGGGACAGGGGGCGCGAGGATGAGCAGTTCTTC
TRBD1,TRBJ2-2,many,TRBV20-1,CSASQGVETGELFF,TGCAGTGCTAGTCAGGGGGTTGAAACCGGGGAGCTGTTTTTT
-,TRBJ2-5,-,TRBV28,CASTKGGLGTQYF,TGTGCCAGCACTAAAGGGGGACTTGGGACCCAGTACTTC
-,TRBJ2-5,many,TRBV20-1,CSASPLGGGQEETQYF,TGCAGTGCTAGCCCTCTTGGGGGGGGGCAGGAGGAGACCCAGTACTTC
-,TRBJ1-3,-,TRBV5-1,CASSSDSLGNTIYF,TGCGCCAGCAGCTCCGACAGCCTCGGTAACACCATATATTTT
-,TRBJ1-2,-,TRBV28,CASRPEAGLYGYTF,TGTGCCAGCAGACCGGAGGCCGGCCTCTATGGCTACACCTTC
-,TRBJ1-2,-,TRBV29-1,CSVEEGSGGYTF,TGCAGCGTTGAAGAGGGAAGCGGTGGCTACACCTTC
-,TRBJ1-1,few,TRBV7-2,CASSLSGVNTEAFF,TGTGCCAGCAGCTTATCAGGGGTGAACACTGAAGCTTTCTTT
TRBD1,TRBJ2-1,many,TRBV20-1,CSAREPGQGFNEQFF,TGCAGTGCTAGAGAACCGGGACAGGGGTTCAATGAGCAGTTCTTC
-,TRBJ2-7,many,TRBV7-8,CASSRDRTYEQYF,TGTGCCAGCAGTAGAGACAGAACCTACGAGCAGTACTTC
TRBD2,TRBJ2-3,many,TRBV4-3,CASSLGLAGGPTDTQYF,TGCGCCAGCAGCCTAGGACTAGCGGGAGGGCCCACAGATACGCAGTATTTT
-,TRBJ1-3,many,TRBV7-9,CASSFSNPLGLFGNTIYF,TGTGCCAGCAGCTTTTCTAATCCTCTCGGACTTTTTGGAAACACCATATATTTT
-,TRBJ1-2,many,TRBV18,CASSPAGVNYGYTF,TGTGCCAGCTCACCCGCCGGGGTAAACTATGGCTACACCTTC
TRBD1,TRBJ2-7,-,TRBV6-5,CASSFGTGTYEQYF,TGTGCCAGCAGTTTTGGGACAGGGACCTACGAGCAGTACTTC
TRBD1,TRBJ2-1,-,TRBV20-1,CSASPRQGISNEQFF,TGCAGTGCTAGTCCGAGACAGGGGATAAGCAATGAGCAGTTCTTC
-,TRBJ1-6,many,TRBV6-2/TRBV6-3,CASSYAQDYNSPLHF,TGTGCCAGCAGTTACGCTCAGGACTATAATTCACCCCTCCACTTT
TRBD1,TRBJ1-3,many,TRBV11-2,CASSLLQGGNTIYF,TGTGCCAGCAGCTTGCTACAGGGGGGGAACACCATATATTTT
-,TRBJ2-5,-,TRBV7-2,CASSPFHGQETQYF,TGTGCCAGCAGCCCTTTCCATGGCCAAGAGACCCAGTACTTC
-,TRBJ1-2,many,TRBV7-2,CASSLVRAAGNYGYTF,TGTGCCAGCAGCTTAGTTCGCGCAGCCGGAAACTATGGCTACACCTTC
TRBD2,TRBJ2-1,many,TRBV27,CASSLRFPSGVSYNEQFF,TGTGCCAGCAGTTTAAGGTTCCCTAGCGGGGTCTCCTACAATGAGCAGTTCTTC
TRBD1,TRBJ2-2,-,TRBV6-1,CASKWGQGGLGNTGELFF,TGTGCCAGCAAATGGGGACAGGGAGGATTGGGGAACACCGGGGAGCTGTTTTTT
-,TRBJ2-1,many,TRBV11-2,CASSPTPTNEQFF,TGTGCCAGCAGCCCGACTCCCACCAATGAGCAGTTCTTC
TRBD1,TRBJ2-7,-,TRBV29-1,CSAQGVSYEQYF,TGCAGCGCCCAGGGGGTATCCTACGAGCAGTACTTC
-,TRBJ2-1,few,TRBV4-3,CASSQDGWGEQFF,TGCGCCAGCAGCCAGGATGGTTGGGGTGAGCAGTTCTTC
TRBD1,TRBJ1-1,many,TRBV12-3/TRBV12-4,CASTLDRRGHLTEAFF,TGTGCCAGCACTTTAGACCGCAGGGGGCATCTCACTGAAGCTTTCTTT
TRBD1,TRBJ2-6,-,TRBV28,CASSFRTGFKSSGANVLTF,TGTGCCAGCAGTTTTAGGACAGGGTTTAAATCGTCTGGGGCCAACGTCCTGACTTTC
-,TRBJ2-7,many,TRBV28,CASSHYEQYF,TGTGCCAGCAGCCACTACGAGCAGTACTTC
TRBD2,TRBJ2-1,-,TRBV4-2,CASSQDRLAYEQFF,TGTGCCAGCAGCCAAGACCGACTAGCCTATGAGCAGTTCTTC
-,TRBJ2-5,many,TRBV6-5,CASSRLGAQYF,TGTGCCAGCAGCCGTTTAGGGGCCCAGTACTTC
-,TRBJ1-6,many,TRBV7-6,CASSLGVVGSSPLHF,TGTGCCAGCAGCTTAGGGGTGGTTGGTAGCTCACCCCTCCACTTT
-,TRBJ1-5,few,TRBV20-1,CSARSRNQPQHF,TGCAGTGCTAGAAGTAGAAATCAGCCCCAGCATTTT
TRBD1,TRBJ2-7,few,TRBV20-1,CSAGDRDPGEQYF,TGCAGTGCTGGGGACAGGGACCCAGGCGAGCAGTACTTC
TRBD1,TRBJ2-5,many,TRBV29-1,CSVLRDRDQETQYF,TGCAGCGTTCTCCGGGACAGAGACCAAGAGACCCAGTACTTC
TRBD1,TRBJ2-2,many,TRBV7-2,CASSFRGHGTGELFF,TGTGCCAGCAGCTTCAGGGGGCATGGCACCGGGGAGCTGTTTTTT
-,TRBJ1-4,many,TRBV21-1,CASSPTTGDNEKLFF,TGTGCCAGCAGCCCCACGACAGGTGATAATGAAAAACTGTTTTTT
-,TRBJ1-2,many,TRBV27,CASSPRRGIDYGYTF,TGTGCCAGCAGTCCGCGGAGGGGAATCGACTATGGCTACACCTTC